This T cell receptor (beta chain) is drawn from a study of blood T cell repertoires in COVID-19. In the study overall: The United States, Italy and Spain were the sources of the acute and convalescent COVID-19 samples. T cells, B-cell-depleted T cells, or PBMCs provided the cDNA or gDNA that served as material.

Methods used by the authors: Estimated nucleated cell counts came from reference gene primer amplification. TCRdb keeps only in-frame clones here, not all; method: immunoSEQ multiplex PCR. The V and J calls and the clone size are those of that table, but D and trimming were determined from the DNA. The sample consists of fewer than 45,000 clones, around 80% of them appearing once. Trimming cost V 7 bases and J 2 bases; bases outside gene matches: 2. CDR3 length: 14 amino acids. CDR1 is SGHNT, CDR2 YYREEE, per germline (reference sequence). This clone occurred once. The TCR sequence derives from a human donor in a cohort sampled during active COVID-19. The sequenced sample consisted of peripheral blood. The chain carries TRBV5-4 and TRBJ2-3; 12 bases agree with TRBD2. The CDR3 region is CASGTSGLTDTQYF. CDR3 DNA sequence: TGTGCCAGCGGGACTAGCGGGCTCACAGATACGCAGTATTTT.